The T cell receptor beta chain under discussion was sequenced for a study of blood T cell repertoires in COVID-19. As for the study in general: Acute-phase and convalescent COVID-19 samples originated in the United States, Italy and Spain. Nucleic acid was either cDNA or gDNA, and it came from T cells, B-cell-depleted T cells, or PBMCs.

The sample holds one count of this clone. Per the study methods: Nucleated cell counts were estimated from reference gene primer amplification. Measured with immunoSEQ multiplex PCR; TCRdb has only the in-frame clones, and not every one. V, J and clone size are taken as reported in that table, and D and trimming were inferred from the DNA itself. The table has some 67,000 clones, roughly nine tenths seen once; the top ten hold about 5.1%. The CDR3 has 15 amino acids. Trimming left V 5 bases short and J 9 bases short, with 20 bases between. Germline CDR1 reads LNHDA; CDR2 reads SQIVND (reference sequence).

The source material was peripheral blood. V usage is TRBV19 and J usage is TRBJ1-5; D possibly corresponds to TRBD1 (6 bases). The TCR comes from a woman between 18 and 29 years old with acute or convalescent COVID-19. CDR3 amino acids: CASSGPGGGVRPQHF. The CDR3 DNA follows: TGTGCCAGTAGTGGCCCCGGGGGGGGCGTTCGGCCCCAGCATTTT.